Listed below are T cell receptor beta chains from one sample, sequenced in a study of blood T cell repertoires in COVID-19. Here immunoSEQ multiplex PCR was the method, and the copy in TCRdb shows in-frame clones only, minus some. The sample gives 250,000 to 300,000 clones, over 85% of which show up once; less than 3.5% is in the top ten. Sample: PBMCs or T cells enriched from blood (not recorded which). The source is a woman aged 45-60 years who had been exposed to COVID-19. Both conserved end residues are part of each CDR3. A D gene is named only where the DNA matches it firmly. Clone size is shown for a subset of rows, as once, few, many or a class of expanded clone.

j_call,clone_size,v_call,d_call,cdr3_nt,cdr3_aa
TRBJ2-2,.,TRBV28,TRBD1,TGTGCCAGCATAAAACAGGGGTTGGCCGGGGAGCTGTTTTTT,CASIKQGLAGELFF
TRBJ2-1,.,TRBV10-3,TRBD2,TGTGCCATCAGCCCTAGCGGGGGGGGTAATGAGCAGTTCTTC,CAISPSGGGNEQFF
TRBJ1-5,.,TRBV19,.,TGTGCCAGTTGGGACTTCGACCCGAATCAGCCCCAGCATTTT,CASWDFDPNQPQHF
TRBJ2-7,.,TRBV12-3/TRBV12-4,.,TGTGCCAGCAGTTCTCAGTTCGAGCAGTACTTC,CASSSQFEQYF
TRBJ1-4,.,TRBV7-9,.,TGTGCCAGCAGCTTCAGGGAAAATGAAAAACTGTTTTTT,CASSFRENEKLFF
TRBJ2-5,.,TRBV14,.,TGTGCCAGCAGTGGCGGGCTGGTGGAGACCCAGTACTTC,CASSGGLVETQYF
TRBJ1-2,.,TRBV28,.,TGTGCCAGCAGTTTAGAAACTTGGGGGCTTGGTTATGGCTACACCTTC,CASSLETWGLGYGYTF
TRBJ2-5,.,TRBV1,.,TGCACCAGCAGCCAAGACCTACACCAAGAGACCCAGTACTTC,CTSSQDLHQETQYF
TRBJ2-5,few,TRBV2,TRBD2,TGTGCCAGCAGGGCGACTAGCGGGGCAGCAGAGACCCAGTACTTC,CASRATSGAAETQYF
TRBJ1-1,.,TRBV6-5,.,TGTGCCAGCAGATATACAGGGAGCACTGAAGCTTTCTTT,CASRYTGSTEAFF
TRBJ2-7,.,TRBV19,.,TGTGCCAGTAGTTCCCCGGGACTCTCGTCCTACGAGCAGTACTTC,CASSSPGLSSYEQYF
TRBJ2-7,.,TRBV2,.,TGTGCCAGCAGCGTAGGACAGCCCTACGAGCAGTACTTC,CASSVGQPYEQYF
TRBJ2-1,.,TRBV11-2,TRBD2,TGTGCCAGCAGCTACGACGGGGGGTCGAACAATGAGCAGTTCTTC,CASSYDGGSNNEQFF
TRBJ2-3,.,TRBV5-6,TRBD2,TGTGCCAGCAGCTTGAGAGCGGGGGGACTTGCAGATACGCAGTATTTT,CASSLRAGGLADTQYF
TRBJ1-5,.,TRBV19,TRBD1,TGTGCCAGTAGTATAGGGGCAGACAGGGCCCGACAGCCCCAGCATTTT,CASSIGADRARQPQHF
TRBJ1-1,few,TRBV7-9,TRBD1,TGTGCCAGCAGCCCGGGACAGGGGGTTGAAGCTTTCTTT,CASSPGQGVEAFF
TRBJ1-3,.,TRBV29-1,.,TGCAGCGTCGCGTCGCTCGGAAACACCATATATTTT,CSVASLGNTIYF
TRBJ1-4,.,TRBV7-2,TRBD1,TGTGCCAGCAGCCTAAGACAGGGGACTAATGAAAAACTGTTTTTT,CASSLRQGTNEKLFF
TRBJ2-1,.,TRBV19,.,TGTGCCAGTAGTACGGGACACAGTAACAATGAGCAGTTCTTC,CASSTGHSNNEQFF
TRBJ2-1,.,TRBV9,TRBD1,TGTGCCAGCAGCGTAGTTGGGACAGCCGACAATGAGCAGTTCTTC,CASSVVGTADNEQFF
TRBJ2-7,few,TRBV11-2,.,TGTGCCAGCAGACTAACACTCACCTACGAGCAGTACTTC,CASRLTLTYEQYF
TRBJ1-6,.,TRBV3-1/TRBV3-2,.,TGTGCCAGCAGCCTAACATGGAATTCACCCCTCCACTTT,CASSLTWNSPLHF
TRBJ2-1,.,TRBV28,TRBD2,TGTGCCAGCAGTTCGCAGGGTGGGGGGGATGAGCAGTTCTTC,CASSSQGGGDEQFF
TRBJ2-1,.,TRBV7-8,.,TGTGCCAGCAGCTTAAGTAGCGCCTCCTACAATGAGCAGTTCTTC,CASSLSSASYNEQFF
TRBJ2-7,.,TRBV4-1,TRBD1,TGCGCCAGCAGCCAGCTGGACAGGGGGCGGGAGCAGTACTTC,CASSQLDRGREQYF
TRBJ2-3,.,TRBV13,TRBD2,TGTGCCAGCAGCCTAGCGGGGGGTAGCACAGATACGCAGTATTTT,CASSLAGGSTDTQYF
TRBJ1-1,few,TRBV7-2,.,TGTGCCAGCAGGAGGGCAGTAATGAACACTGAAGCTTTCTTT,CASRRAVMNTEAFF
TRBJ1-6,few,TRBV2,.,TGTGCCAGCAGGGGGGGGCAGGCTAGTTCACCCCTCCACTTT,CASRGGQASSPLHF
TRBJ2-7,.,TRBV6-5,TRBD2,TGTGCAACATCTGGGGGGGGATCCTACGAGCAGTACTTC,CATSGGGSYEQYF
TRBJ1-1,.,TRBV11-3,.,TGTGCCAGCAGCAACCTACCCAGGGCTTTCTTT,CASSNLPRAFF
TRBJ2-5,.,TRBV19,TRBD2,TGTGCCAGTAGTAACCCTTGGACTAGCGGGGCTGAGACCCAGTACTTC,CASSNPWTSGAETQYF
TRBJ1-5,once,TRBV29-1,TRBD1,TGCAGCGTGGGACAGTCTGGGACCAATCAGCCCCAGCATTTT,CSVGQSGTNQPQHF
TRBJ1-6,.,TRBV7-8,.,TGTGCCAGCAGCTTAGCGCAGGTGATTTCGTCACCCCTCCACTTT,CASSLAQVISSPLHF
TRBJ1-1,.,TRBV7-8,.,TGTGCCAGCAGCATACTGGCCGCGGGCACTGAAGCTTTCTTT,CASSILAAGTEAFF
TRBJ1-2,once,TRBV6-1,.,TGTGCCAGCAGTGACGGGACACCCATTGCCTATGGCTACACCTTC,CASSDGTPIAYGYTF
TRBJ1-2,.,TRBV5-1,TRBD1,TGCGCCAGCAGTCCACTTCCACAGGGGGATTCGCCTGATGGCTACACCTTC,CASSPLPQGDSPDGYTF
TRBJ2-6,.,TRBV9,TRBD1,TGTGCCAGCAGCATCAACCGGGACAGCCGGCCTGGGGCCAACGTCCTGACTTTC,CASSINRDSRPGANVLTF
TRBJ2-7,.,TRBV15,.,TGTGCCACCAGCGTAGACAGTGGCGGCTACGAGCAGTACTTC,CATSVDSGGYEQYF
TRBJ2-7,.,TRBV18,.,TGTGCCAGCTCACCTTCGGAGGGTAGCGCCTACGAGCAGTACTTC,CASSPSEGSAYEQYF
TRBJ1-5,once,TRBV18,.,TGTGCCAGCTCGGCAGCGGGGGGTAGCAATCAGCCCCAGCATTTT,CASSAAGGSNQPQHF
TRBJ1-4,.,TRBV5-4,.,TGTGCCAGTATGAACAGACCAAATGAAAAACTGTTTTTT,CASMNRPNEKLFF
TRBJ2-7,.,TRBV2,TRBD1,TGTGCCAGCAGCGGGACAGGGAGCGAGCAGTACTTC,CASSGTGSEQYF
TRBJ1-6,.,TRBV19,.,TGTGCCAGTAGTATCGCAGGTGGGAATTCACCCCTCCACTTT,CASSIAGGNSPLHF
TRBJ1-3,.,TRBV9,.,TGTGCCAGCCAACAGGGAACTGGAAACACCATATATTTT,CASQQGTGNTIYF
TRBJ1-6,once,TRBV2,.,TGTGCCAGCAAGCCGGGAGCGGCTCCACCCCTCCACTTT,CASKPGAAPPLHF
TRBJ1-4,.,TRBV28,TRBD1,TGTGCCAGCAGTTTTCCGGGACAGGTTGGTGAAAAACTGTTTTTT,CASSFPGQVGEKLFF
TRBJ2-3,.,TRBV19,TRBD2,TGTGCCAGTAGTATACCCCCCCTTGCGGGGGGGATAGATACGCAGTATTTT,CASSIPPLAGGIDTQYF
TRBJ1-2,.,TRBV7-2,.,TGTGCCAGCAGCTTAACCCCCTGGCAGGGCGATGGCTACACCTTC,CASSLTPWQGDGYTF
TRBJ1-3,.,TRBV7-9,.,TGTGCCAGCAGCTCCGAGTTCTCTGGAAACACCATATATTTT,CASSSEFSGNTIYF
TRBJ1-1,.,TRBV7-9,TRBD1,TGTGCCAGCACGTCAACAGGGGGAGGGCAAATGAACACTGAAGCTTTCTTT,CASTSTGGGQMNTEAFF
TRBJ2-5,.,TRBV29-1,TRBD1,TGCAGCGTTGAATCGGGACAGGGGGCAGAGACCCAGTACTTC,CSVESGQGAETQYF
TRBJ1-1,once,TRBV5-4,.,TGTGCCAGCAGCTTGGGGGGGCCTATGAACACTGAAGCTTTCTTT,CASSLGGPMNTEAFF
TRBJ1-5,.,TRBV6-5,TRBD1,TGTGCCAGCAGAATCACAGGGGGGCAGCCCCAGCATTTT,CASRITGGQPQHF
TRBJ2-1,.,TRBV5-1,.,TGCGCCAGCAGCTTCGACAGACAAGGGCAGTTCTTC,CASSFDRQGQFF